This T cell receptor (beta chain) was obtained from a study of blood T cell repertoires in COVID-19. On the study more broadly: The United States, Italy and Spain were the sources of the acute and convalescent COVID-19 samples. T cells, B-cell-depleted T cells, or PBMCs supplied cDNA or gDNA.

The CDR3 is 15 residues long. V lost 3 bases to trimming and J lost 5 bases; unmatched junction nucleotides: 5. Germline CDR1 reads SGHAT; CDR2 reads FQDESV (reference sequence). In the original workflow: Reference gene primer amplification yielded estimated nucleated cell counts. Assay: immunoSEQ multiplex PCR; the TCRdb copy retains only in-frame clones and omits some. V, J and clone size derive from that table, while D and trimming were established from the DNA sequence. This table holds some 250,000 clones, 86% found once. This sequence was found in a woman in her 30s who had recovered from COVID-19. Input material: peripheral blood. V gene TRBV11-1 combines with J gene TRBJ1-4, with 8 bases matching TRBD1. CDR3 sequence (DNA): TGTGCCAGCAGCTTGGGGGGACAGGCGAATGAAAAACTGTTTTTT. As protein: CASSLGGQANEKLFF.